This entry features one T cell receptor beta chain sequence. Its antigen is as yet unknown. Method: immunoSEQ multiplex PCR; TCRdb's copy keeps in-frame clones and lacks some. The sample has 40,000 to 55,000 clones; around 81% are singletons. This record comes from a study of T cells in localized non-small cell lung cancer. Germline V CDR1 and CDR2: LNHDA, SQIVND (reference sequence). V shed 4 bases, J shed 4 bases, and the junction held 4 bases outside the gene matches. The CDR3 sequence is 15 residues long. Study-wide results and caveats: Clonality of T cells reached its maximum in uninvolved adjacent lung, surpassing tumor. Paired adjacent lung recovered a median roughly 60 of the top 100 tumor clones.

The TCR originated in a man between 40 and 70 years old with stage III lung adenocarcinoma. The sample in question was peripheral blood mononuclear cells, obtained before any cancer treatment. This chain links TRBV19 with TRBJ2-3; TRBD2 matches at 11 bases. CDR3 coding DNA: TGTGCCAGTAGTAGGGATAGCGGGGGGGCAGATACGCAGTATTTT. Its translation is CASSRDSGGADTQYF.